Below, 25 T cell receptor beta chains from the same sample are listed, as sequenced in a study of T cells in Graves' hyperthyroidism and ophthalmopathy. There were TCR beta CDR3 regions amplified from RNA transcripts. An initial round of RT-PCR targeting the TCR CDR3 relied on the HTBI primer set. TCRdb re-analysed the multiplex PCR reads in MiXCR, keeping a single row per CDR3 protein. The profile shows 300,000 to 350,000 distinct CDR3 sequences, roughly 18% of them singletons. What was sequenced was blood. All receptors derive from a woman in her thirties or forties with Graves' ophthalmopathy.

This clonotype was seen ten or more times. The chain combines TRBV15 with TRBJ2-7, with D tentatively TRBD1 or TRBD2 (5 bases each). The CDR3 length is 15 residues. V was cut by 6 bases and J by 5 bases, with 20 bases left in between. CDR1 is LNHNV, CDR2 YYDKDF, per germline (reference sequence). CDR3 sequence reads: CATSQDKEGAHEQYF. For the CDR3, the DNA is TGTGCCACCAGTCAGGACAAAGAGGGTGCCCACGAGCAGTACTTC.

Many counts were recorded for this clonotype. The genes are TRBV20-1 and TRBJ1-6; 9 nucleotides match TRBD1. CDR3 size: 15 residues. Trimming took 0 bases from V and 9 from J; bases not matched to a gene: 6. Per germline, CDR1 DFQATT and CDR2 SNEGSKA (reference sequence). CDR3 coding DNA: TGCAGTGCTAGAGAACAGGGGGCGCAGAGTTCACCCCTCCACTTT. It yields the protein CSAREQGAQSSPLHF.

The table lists this clonotype with many counts. The V and J genes are TRBV28 and TRBJ1-2; D remains unclear. Germline V gene data show CDR1 as MDHEN and CDR2 as SYDVKM. CDR3 length equals 15 residues. Trimming took off 7 bases at V and 3 bases at J, with 18 bases between the two ends. CDR3 loop: CASNSITRWDYGYTF. CDR3 coding DNA: TGTGCCAGCAATTCTATTACCCGGTGGGACTATGGCTACACCTTC.

This clonotype was detected ten times or more. The V gene is TRBV6-2 or TRBV6-3, the J gene TRBJ2-5; 11 bases match TRBD1. Trimming took 2 bases from V and 7 from J; bases not matched to a gene: 6. The CDR3 consists of 15 residues. Germline assignment: CDR1 MNHEY and CDR2 SVGEGT. CDR3 DNA: TGTGCCAGCAGTTACCTGGGACAGGGGGGACGGACCCAGTACTTC. As protein: CASSYLGQGGRTQYF.

This clonotype was found many times. The chain employs TRBV12-5 and TRBJ1-1, with a possible D match to TRBD1 (6 bases). Germline V gives CDR1 LGHNT, CDR2 FRNRAP. The CDR3 has 11 residues. The ends were cut back, 10 bases at V and 1 base at J, with 7 bases in the middle. CDR3 region: CATRGNTEAFF. The CDR3 DNA sequence: TGTGCTACCAGGGGGAACACTGAAGCTTTCTTT.

The rearrangement uses TRBV29-1 and TRBJ2-7; 7 positions agree with TRBD2. The junction had 12 bases not matched to a gene; V was cut back by 6 bases and J by 4 bases. The CDR3 has 14 residues. Germline-derived CDR1 and CDR2 are SQVTM and ANQGSEA. The CDR3 coding sequence is TGCAGCGTCGCCGGACTAGTGGGCTCGTACGAGCAGTACTTC. Protein: CSVAGLVGSYEQYF.

This clonotype came up many times. The chain is built from TRBV7-9 and TRBJ2-2, with D perhaps matching TRBD2 (5 bases). The V end was cut by 9 bases, the J end by 7 bases, with 12 bases between. Per the germline V gene, CDR1 is SEHNR and CDR2 is FQNEAQ (reference sequence). The CDR3 consists of 12 residues. The CDR3 loop reads CASLDLIGELFF. CDR3 nucleotides: TGTGCCAGTTTGGACTTGATCGGGGAGCTGTTTTTT.

This clonotype was counted ten times or more. The chain links TRBV12-3 or TRBV12-4 to TRBJ2-2; TRBD1 or TRBD2 may be the D gene (5 bases each). The length of the CDR3 is 17 residues. Trimming took 1 base from V and 6 from J, leaving 18 bases between them. The CDR3 nucleotides are TGTGCCAGCAGTTTAGAGGCGAGCTGGGGGTATGCCGGGGAGCTGTTTTTT. Its protein is CASSLEASWGYAGELFF.

This clonotype was counted at least ten times. The chain couples TRBV28 to TRBJ1-2; D gene ambiguous. Germline loops: CDR1 MDHEN, CDR2 SYDVKM. The V end was cut by 3 bases, the J end by 4 bases, with 6 bases between. This CDR3 contains 12 residues. As DNA, the CDR3 is TGTGCCAGCAGTTTCTCGAGCTATGGCTACACCTTC. Translated: CASSFSSYGYTF.

This clonotype was recorded many times. This chain connects TRBV19 to TRBJ2-7; D might be TRBD1 or TRBD2, each matching 6 bases. Trimming shortened V by 4 bases and J by 3 bases, and 13 bases separated the two germline ends. The CDR3 spans 14 residues. Germline values: CDR1 LNHDA, CDR2 SQIVND (reference sequence). The CDR3 spells CASSKEGVRYEQYF. The CDR3 coding sequence is TGTGCCAGTAGTAAGGAGGGGGTCCGCTACGAGCAGTACTTC.

In this sample, this clonotype turned up many times. The chain joins TRBV6-4 to TRBJ2-3; D call uncertain. Germline values: CDR1 MRHNA, CDR2 SNTAGT. This CDR3 region has 16 residues. The V and J ends lost 5 bases and 0 bases respectively, with 15 bases between them. The CDR3 here is CASSPRTLRSTDTQYF. CDR3 DNA sequence: TGTGCCAGCAGTCCTAGGACCCTGAGAAGCACAGATACGCAGTATTTT.

There are many counts of this clonotype. The chain couples TRBV19 to TRBJ1-1; 10 bases line up with TRBD1. Trimming took 6 bases from V and 4 from J; bases not matched to a gene: 5. The germline CDR1 and CDR2 sequences are LNHDA and SQIVND (reference sequence). The CDR3 is 14 residues long. CDR3 loop: CASSRDRGFTEAFF. CDR3 DNA: TGTGCCAGTAGCCGGGACAGGGGTTTCACTGAAGCTTTCTTT.

Many counts were recorded for this clonotype. CDR3 nucleotides: TGTGCCAGCAGTGAGGATTTCGGGGGCATCAACCAAGAGACCCAGTACTTC. Its protein product is CASSEDFGGINQETQYF. This chain joins TRBV25-1 and TRBJ2-5; the D gene could be TRBD1 or TRBD2 (6 bases each). Trimming took 3 bases from V and 0 from J, leaving 17 bases between them. The CDR3 sequence is 17 residues long. CDR1 MGHDK and CDR2 SYGVNS come from the germline V gene.

This clonotype was counted ten times or more. This sequence joins TRBV28 and TRBJ2-5, with TRBD1 matching over 8 bases. Trimming took 5 bases from V and 5 from J; bases not matched to a gene: 7. This CDR3 has 14 residues. CDR1 is MDHEN and CDR2 is SYDVKM in the germline V gene. This CDR3 is CASSAGGVGETQYF. The CDR3 DNA sequence: TGTGCCAGCAGTGCAGGGGGCGTCGGGGAGACCCAGTACTTC.

There are many counts of this clonotype. V gene TRBV28 combines with J gene TRBJ2-2; 10 bases fit TRBD2. CDR3 length: 16 amino acids. The junction had 5 bases not matched to a gene; V was cut back by 1 base and J by 6 bases. Germline V gene lookup returns CDR1 MDHEN and CDR2 SYDVKM. The CDR3 coding sequence is TGTGCCAGCAGTTTATCCGTAGGACTAGCGGCCGGGGAGCTGTTTTTT. As protein: CASSLSVGLAAGELFF.

In this sample, this clonotype turned up many times. V and J are TRBV12-3 or TRBV12-4 and TRBJ1-2; TRBD1 matches 9 bases. CDR3 length: 15 residues. The ends lost 6 bases at V and 4 bases at J; junction bases unmatched: 9. CDR3 sequence: CASSPGQGRAYGYTF. The CDR3 DNA is TGTGCCAGCAGCCCGGGACAGGGCCGAGCCTATGGCTACACCTTC.

V gene TRBV20-1 combines with J gene TRBJ2-4; D is unclear. V dropped 3 bases and J dropped 0 bases, with 21 bases sitting between them. The CDR3 loop spans 18 amino acids. Germline assignment: CDR1 DFQATT and CDR2 SNEGSKA (reference sequence). CDR3 sequence (DNA): TGCAGTGCTAGTCGTCACCTTTACTTTCCCATAGCCAAAAACATTCAGTACTTC. This gives the protein CSASRHLYFPIAKNIQYF.

There are a few counts of this clonotype. J is TRBJ1-5 and V is TRBV30, with 10 nucleotides matching TRBD1. This CDR3 is built from 15 residues. The V segment lost 5 bases and the J segment 1 base; nucleotides outside the gene matches: 5. Looked up from germline, CDR1 is GTSNPN and CDR2 is SVGIG (reference sequence). The CDR3 bases are TGTGCCTGGGGTCAGGGACAGGGGAGCAATCAGCCCCAGCATTTT. Amino acids: CAWGQGQGSNQPQHF.

This clonotype was seen at least ten times. This chain uses TRBV28 with TRBJ2-4; 10 nucleotides align to TRBD1. This CDR3 has 15 amino acids. V shed 5 bases and J 6 bases; nucleotides not matched to a gene: 7. Germline loops: CDR1 MDHEN, CDR2 SYDVKM. The CDR3 nucleotides are TGTGCCAGCAGTCCTCCGGGACAGGGGCGAAACATTCAGTACTTC. This gives the protein CASSPPGQGRNIQYF. Looking up the rest from reference TRBV28 and TRBJ2-4 gives the full variable domain: DVKVTQSSRYLVKRTGEKVFLECVQDMDHENMFWYRQDPGLGLRLIYFSYDVKMKEKGDIPEGYSVSREKKERFSLILESASTNQTSMYLCASSPPGQGRNIQYFGAGTRLSVL.

This clonotype was seen many times. The chain employs TRBV20-1 and TRBJ2-5, with TRBD2 matching over 12 bases. CDR3 size: 16 residues. The germline V gene encodes CDR1 DFQATT and CDR2 SNEGSKA (reference sequence). The V gene end was trimmed by 0 bases and the J gene end by 4 bases; junction bases not matched to a gene: 6. The CDR3 sequence is CSARDVLAGGSETQYF. CDR3 nucleotides: TGCAGTGCTAGAGATGTCCTAGCGGGAGGGTCAGAGACCCAGTACTTC.

This clonotype has a handful of counts. The V gene is TRBV7-8, the J gene TRBJ2-5; 9 nucleotides line up with TRBD2. CDR3 size: 19 residues. The germline gives CDR1 SGHVS, CDR2 FQNEAQ. Trimming cost V 0 bases and J 2 bases; bases outside gene matches: 13. The CDR3 coding sequence is TGTGCCAGCAGCTTAGCGAGGGTGGTCGGCGGGAGGGGGCAAGAGACCCAGTACTTC. Translated: CASSLARVVGGRGQETQYF.

This clonotype was detected ten times or more. This CDR3 is CASSLNRANTGELFF. The CDR3 DNA follows: TGCGCCAGCAGCTTGAACAGGGCGAACACCGGGGAGCTGTTTTTT. The gene calls are TRBV5-1 and TRBJ2-2; D perhaps matches TRBD1 (6 bases). V was pared by 1 base and J by 0 bases, with 7 bases between. Germline V gene lookup returns CDR1 SGHRS and CDR2 YFSETQ. This CDR3 is built from 15 residues.

The chain carries TRBV28 and TRBJ1-6, with D uncertain. V was pared by 5 bases and J by 11 bases, with 16 bases between. The CDR3 has 14 amino acids. From germline, CDR1 is MDHEN and CDR2 SYDVKM. The CDR3 region is CASSLRAANPPLHF. CDR3 sequence (DNA): TGTGCCAGCAGTCTACGGGCAGCAAATCCACCCCTCCACTTT.

This clonotype was counted at least ten times. CDR3 in amino acids: CASSLVRLNTEAFF. CDR3 coding DNA: TGTGCCAGCAGTTTAGTCAGACTTAACACTGAAGCTTTCTTT. The chain recombines TRBV12-3 or TRBV12-4 with TRBJ1-1; D gene uncertain. Trimming took off 1 base at V and 2 bases at J, with 8 bases between the two ends. The CDR3 loop spans 14 amino acids.

This clonotype occurred many times. V is TRBV5-1 and J is TRBJ2-5, with 8 bases identical to TRBD1. The CDR3 is 17 residues long. The trim removed 1 base at V and 1 base at J, leaving 9 bases unmatched. In germline, CDR1 is SGHRS, CDR2 YFSETQ. Here the CDR3 DNA reads TGCGCCAGCAGCTTGCGGCGGGCAGGGGGCGGCCAAGAGACCCAGTACTTC. Translating gives CASSLRRAGGGQETQYF.